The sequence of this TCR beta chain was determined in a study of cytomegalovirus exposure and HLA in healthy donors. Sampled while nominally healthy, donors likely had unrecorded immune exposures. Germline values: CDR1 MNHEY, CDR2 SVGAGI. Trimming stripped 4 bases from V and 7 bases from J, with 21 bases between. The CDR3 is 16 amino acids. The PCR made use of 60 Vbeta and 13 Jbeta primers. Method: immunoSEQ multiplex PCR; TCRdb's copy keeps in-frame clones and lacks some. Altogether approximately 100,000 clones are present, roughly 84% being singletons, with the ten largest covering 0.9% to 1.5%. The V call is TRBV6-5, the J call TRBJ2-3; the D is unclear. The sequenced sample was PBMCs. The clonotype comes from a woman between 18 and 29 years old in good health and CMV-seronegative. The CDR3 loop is CASSSLPKSMVNTQYF. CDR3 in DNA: TGTGCCAGCAGTTCCCTACCCAAGTCCATGGTAAATACGCAGTATTTT.